Sequencing of this T cell receptor beta chain was carried out in a study of cytomegalovirus exposure and HLA in healthy donors. Vbeta (60) and Jbeta (13) primers were used in the PCR. Using immunoSEQ multiplex PCR, the repertoire was profiled, and TCRdb retains in-frame clones only, with some absent. The data hold around 220,000 clones, with about 74% observed a single time. Sequencing was done on a sample of PBMCs. This receptor was identified in a man between 40 and 49 years old in good health and CMV-seronegative.

The CDR3 sequence is CASSPQGQSNQPQHF. The CDR3 DNA follows: TGTGCCAGCTCACCACAGGGACAGAGCAATCAGCCCCAGCATTTT. The chain couples TRBV18 to TRBJ1-5; the match to TRBD1 covers 7 bases. The CDR3 covers 15 residues. With V trimmed by 1 base and J by 1 base, 1 base remained unmatched. In germline, CDR1 is KGHSH, CDR2 LQKENI.